The 29 T cell receptor beta chains given below trace back to one sample, sequenced in a study of shared clonotypes between healthy human individuals. The assay was immunoSEQ multiplex PCR, and TCRdb's table has in-frame clones only and misses some. Here the sample spans some 480,000 clones, 70% to 85% being singletons. The sequenced material came from PBMCs. These receptors came from a woman between 40 and 55 years old in good health. Some clones in this sample may be carry-over from other donors' samples.

The rearrangement uses TRBV28 and TRBJ1-2, with D maybe TRBD1 (6 bases). CDR3 length equals 14 residues. Trimming took off 2 bases at V and 4 bases at J, with 11 bases between the two ends. Per germline, CDR1 MDHEN and CDR2 SYDVKM. The CDR3 DNA sequence: TGTGCCAGCAGTTTAAACTACAGGGTCTATGGCTACACCTTC. Its translation: CASSLNYRVYGYTF.

The V and J genes are TRBV25-1 and TRBJ1-1, with D possibly being TRBD1 (5 bases). From germline, CDR1 is MGHDK and CDR2 SYGVNS. V shed 3 bases and J shed 4 bases, with 6 bases lying between them. CDR3 size: 12 residues. CDR3 coding DNA: TGTGCCAGCAGTGAGCAGGGCACTGAAGCTTTCTTT. It yields the protein CASSEQGTEAFF.

This clone was picked up a small number of times. The CDR3 loop is CASSLGQGTYEQYF. In nucleotides, the CDR3 is TGCGCCAGCAGCCTGGGACAGGGGACCTACGAGCAGTACTTC. The chain recombines TRBV4-3 with TRBJ2-7; TRBD1 matches 10 bases. CDR1 and CDR2 from the germline V gene are LGHNA and YSLEER. The CDR3 runs 14 residues. V lost 4 bases to trimming and J lost 2 bases; unmatched junction nucleotides: 2.

The chain is built from TRBV15 and TRBJ2-2, with 7 bases matching TRBD2. The CDR3 has 16 amino acids. Germline V gene data show CDR1 as LNHNV and CDR2 as YYDKDF (reference sequence). The trim removed 3 bases at V and 0 bases at J, leaving 4 bases unmatched. Here the CDR3 reads CATSRRAGANTGELFF. The CDR3 DNA is TGTGCCACCAGCAGGAGGGCGGGAGCGAACACCGGGGAGCTGTTTTTT.

The V gene is TRBV27, the J gene TRBJ2-6; D is ambiguous. Germline lookup yields CDR1 MNHEY and CDR2 SMNVEV (reference sequence). The CDR3 has 15 residues. V was trimmed by 6 bases and J by 0 bases, leaving 9 bases between them. CDR3 sequence reads: CASRRGNSGANVLTF. The DNA for the CDR3 is TGTGCCAGCAGACGCGGTAACTCTGGGGCCAACGTCCTGACTTTC.

This clone has a handful of counts. The chain has TRBV4-2 and TRBJ1-1; no definite D call. The CDR3 has 14 residues. Trimming pared 0 bases from V and 0 bases from J, leaving 5 bases between. Germline values: CDR1 LGHNA, CDR2 YNFKEQ. The CDR3 sequence: CASSQEDLNTEAFF. The CDR3 region has the DNA TGTGCCAGCAGCCAAGAGGATTTGAACACTGAAGCTTTCTTT.

The chain recombines TRBV18 with TRBJ1-1; D gene unclear. The CDR3 spans 18 residues. V was shortened by 3 bases and J by 0 bases, with 20 bases between the two germline ends. Germline assignment: CDR1 KGHSH and CDR2 LQKENI. The CDR3 region has the DNA TGTGCCAGCTCACCTCCGGGGATAGCGACCAACATGAACACTGAAGCTTTCTTT. Amino acids: CASSPPGIATNMNTEAFF.

The gene calls are TRBV2 and TRBJ1-3, with D hard to call. With 4 bases removed from V and 2 bases from J, the gap between germline ends came to 6 bases. CDR3 length: 13 amino acids. Germline V gene lookup returns CDR1 SNHLY and CDR2 FYNNEI. The CDR3 region has the DNA TGTGCCAGCAGTGGGAGAACTGGAAACACCATATATTTT. Translating it yields CASSGRTGNTIYF.

Regarding this clone: The same CDR3 arises from other DNA sequences in this sample as well. The chain recombines TRBV28 with TRBJ1-1, with D hard to call. Between the trimmed V and J ends, which lost 2 bases and 8 bases, there was a span of 12 bases. CDR1 MDHEN and CDR2 SYDVKM come from the germline V gene. The CDR3 is made up of 13 amino acids. CDR3 residues: CASSLISGREAFF. The CDR3 nucleotides are TGTGCCAGCAGTTTAATCTCGGGCAGAGAAGCTTTCTTT. The complete variable domain, with remaining parts taken from reference TRBV28 and TRBJ1-1, reads DVKVTQSSRYLVKRTGEKVFLECVQDMDHENMFWYRQDPGLGLRLIYFSYDVKMKEKGDIPEGYSVSREKKERFSLILESASTNQTSMYLCASSLISGREAFFGQGTRLTVV.

This chain links TRBV10-3 with TRBJ1-1, with TRBD1 matching over 7 bases. Trimming removed 5 bases from V and 2 bases from J; junction bases left unmatched: 8. The CDR3 spans 15 residues. The V gene's germline CDR1 is ENHRY and CDR2 SYGVKD. CDR3 amino acids: CAISLQTGSNTEAFF. The CDR3 nucleotides are TGTGCCATCAGTCTCCAGACAGGGTCAAACACTGAAGCTTTCTTT.

This chain uses TRBV9 with TRBJ2-5, with TRBD1 matching 8 bases. CDR1 SGDLS and CDR2 YYNGEE come from the germline V gene. CDR3 size: 15 residues. The trim removed 0 bases at V and 5 bases at J, leaving 6 bases unmatched. The chain's CDR3 is CASSVEDRARETQYF. The DNA of the CDR3 is TGTGCCAGCAGCGTAGAGGACAGGGCTAGGGAGACCCAGTACTTC.

The chain combines TRBV11-2 with TRBJ2-1; 12 nucleotides match TRBD2. Germline CDR1 SGHAT, CDR2 FQNNGV. V was clipped by 2 bases and J by 4 bases; unmatched bases: 3. This CDR3 spans 16 amino acids. CDR3 nucleotide sequence: TGTGCCAGCAGCTTAAGGACTAGCGGGACATACAATGAGCAGTTCTTC. It yields the protein CASSLRTSGTYNEQFF.

The chain's CDR3 is CASREVTGSVSQPQHF. CDR3 sequence (DNA): TGTGCCAGCAGAGAGGTAACAGGTTCGGTCAGCCAGCCCCAGCATTTT. The chain is built from TRBV28 and TRBJ1-5, with TRBD1 as a possible D gene (5 bases). The V end was cut by 6 bases, the J end by 7 bases, with 22 bases between. The germline CDR1 and CDR2 sequences are MDHEN and SYDVKM. There are 16 residues in the CDR3.

The chain couples TRBV11-3 to TRBJ2-1; D possibly matches TRBD1 or TRBD2 (5 bases each). Trimming took 3 bases from V and 5 from J, leaving 8 bases between them. Germline loops: CDR1 SGHNT, CDR2 YENEEA. This CDR3 spans 13 amino acids. CDR3 in amino acids: CASSLGRNNEQFF. Written as DNA, the CDR3 is TGTGCCAGCAGCTTGGGACGAAACAATGAGCAGTTCTTC.

J is TRBJ2-3 and V is TRBV10-1; 8 bases align to TRBD1. This CDR3 is 16 amino acids long. Germline V gene data show CDR1 as WNHNN and CDR2 as SYGVQD (reference sequence). Trimming cost V 2 bases and J 0 bases; bases outside gene matches: 4. The CDR3 coding sequence is TGCGCCAGCAGTGAGCTGACAGGGGCTAGCACAGATACGCAGTATTTT. It specifies CASSELTGASTDTQYF.

This chain connects TRBV21-1 to TRBJ1-3. TRBV21-1 has pseudogene status. This CDR3 is built from 16 residues. CDR3 loop: CASSKVKREKEHTIYF. CDR3 bases: TGTGCCAGCAGCAAAGTAAAGAGGGAGAAGGAACACACCATATATTTT.

To note about this clone: A single base separates this from a much larger clone, so it may be a read error. The chain is built from TRBV10-1 and TRBJ2-3; D unresolved. CDR1 and CDR2 from the germline V gene are WNHNN and SYGVQD (reference sequence). The CDR3 consists of 15 residues. The CDR3 protein is CASSESGSYTDTQCF. CDR3 nucleotide sequence: TGCGCCAGCAGTGAGTCGGGATCTTACACAGATACGCAGTGTTTT.

The chain joins TRBV27 to TRBJ2-7; TRBD1 aligns across 7 bases. The germline V gene has CDR1 MNHEY and CDR2 SMNVEV (reference sequence). Trimming removed 8 bases from V and 5 bases from J; junction bases left unmatched: 9. The CDR3 extends over 13 amino acids. CDR3 in amino acids: CASHRQGTDEQYF. The CDR3 DNA sequence: TGTGCCAGCCATAGACAGGGTACCGACGAGCAGTACTTC.

The V call is TRBV9, the J call TRBJ2-7, with 9 bases identical to TRBD1. The CDR3 runs 14 residues. The V gene end was trimmed by 4 bases and the J gene end by 3 bases; junction bases not matched to a gene: 5. Germline CDR1 SGDLS, CDR2 YYNGEE. The CDR3 nucleotides read TGTGCCAGCAGCCCCCCGGACAGGGGCTACGAGCAGTACTTC. This translates into CASSPPDRGYEQYF.

This clone came up a few times. The V and J genes are TRBV28 and TRBJ2-2, with D possibly matching TRBD1 (5 bases). Germline CDR1 MDHEN, CDR2 SYDVKM. CDR3 size: 16 residues. The V and J ends lost 5 bases and 4 bases respectively, with 17 bases between them. The CDR3: CASSPPQGWGTGELFF. The CDR3 DNA reads as TGTGCCAGCAGTCCCCCCCAGGGATGGGGCACCGGGGAGCTGTTTTTT.

This rearrangement joins TRBV29-1 to TRBJ2-7; the D is unclear. The CDR3 length is 11 residues. The germline V gene encodes CDR1 SQVTM and CDR2 ANQGSEA. The V gene lost 5 bases and the J gene lost 5 bases, with 10 bases spanning the gap. DNA for the CDR3: TGCAGCGTTTCCTTCCGGGACGAGCAGTACTTC. Encoded protein: CSVSFRDEQYF.

The J gene is TRBJ2-1, the V gene TRBV11-2; TRBD2 matches 11 bases. This CDR3 region has 15 residues. V lost 5 bases, J lost 4 bases, and 4 bases stayed unmatched. The germline CDR1 and CDR2 sequences are SGHAT and FQNNGV. This CDR3 is CASSPLAGAYNEQFF. CDR3 sequence (DNA): TGTGCCAGCAGCCCACTAGCGGGAGCGTACAATGAGCAGTTCTTC. The complete variable domain, with remaining parts taken from reference TRBV11-2 and TRBJ2-1, reads EAGVAQSPRYKIIEKRQSVAFWCNPISGHATLYWYQQILGQGPKLLIQFQNNGVVDDSQLPKDRFSAERLKGVDSTLKIQPAKLEDSAVYLCASSPLAGAYNEQFFGPGTRLTVL.

This clone was counted once. The CDR3 DNA is TGTGCCAGCAGTCCGGGACTGACGTCCTACGAGCAGTACTTC. Its protein is CASSPGLTSYEQYF. The chain has TRBV5-4 and TRBJ2-7; D might be TRBD2 (6 bases). This CDR3 region has 14 residues. Between the trimmed V and J ends, which lost 5 bases and 1 base, there was a span of 13 bases. Looked up from germline, CDR1 is SGHNT and CDR2 is YYREEE (reference sequence).

The V gene is TRBV5-1, the J gene TRBJ1-5; the D is unclear. Trimming cost V 4 bases and J 0 bases, with 11 bases left between them. The germline gives CDR1 SGHRS, CDR2 YFSETQ. The CDR3 runs to 15 residues. DNA for the CDR3: TGCGCCAGCAGCCTGGACCCCTCTAGCAATCAGCCCCAGCATTTT. Translation gives CASSLDPSSNQPQHF.

The rearrangement links TRBV6-5 to TRBJ1-2; no clear D. Trimming left V 2 bases short and J 2 bases short, with 6 bases between. This CDR3 comprises 13 residues. In germline, CDR1 is MNHEY, CDR2 SVGAGI. Here the CDR3 DNA reads TGTGCCAGCAGTTACGACTCGAACTATGGCTACACCTTC. Translating it yields CASSYDSNYGYTF.

The chain couples TRBV9 to TRBJ2-5, with D uncertain. The last part of the DNA fits TRBJ2-7 better; the J call may be wrong. The CDR3 runs 14 residues. Germline-derived CDR1 and CDR2 are SGDLS and YYNGEE. The CDR3 sequence is CASSARFEPYEQYF. CDR3 bases: TGTGCCAGCAGCGCCCGTTTCGAGCCCTACGAGCAGTACTTC.

This chain uses TRBV6-6 with TRBJ1-5; possible D gene TRBD1, 6 bases. This CDR3 is built from 15 residues. Trimming took off 1 base at V and 9 bases at J, with 16 bases between the two ends. Germline assignment: CDR1 MNHNY and CDR2 SVGAGI (reference sequence). CDR3 in amino acids: CASSYLGPRGGPQHF. The CDR3 bases are TGTGCCAGCAGTTACTTAGGCCCCAGGGGTGGGCCCCAGCATTTT.

The chain has TRBV19 and TRBJ2-6; D ambiguous. The CDR3 has 17 residues. V gave up 5 bases and J gave up 2 bases, with 16 bases separating them. CDR1 and CDR2 (germline): LNHDA, SQIVND (reference sequence). Here the CDR3 DNA reads TGTGCCAGTAGTTCATCGGTAGTTGGAACTGGGGCCAACGTCCTGACTTTC. It encodes CASSSSVVGTGANVLTF.

The chain couples TRBV7-3 to TRBJ1-1; D is possibly TRBD1 (5 bases). There are 14 residues in the CDR3. Per the germline V gene, CDR1 is SGHTA and CDR2 is FQGTGA. V was shortened by 5 bases and J by 1 base, with 11 bases between the two germline ends. CDR3 nucleotide sequence: TGTGCCAGCAGCGATCTGGGGGAGAACACTGAAGCTTTCTTT. This encodes CASSDLGENTEAFF.